Shown below are 10 T cell receptor beta chains from a single sample sequenced in a study of blood T cell repertoires in COVID-19. TCRdb's copy holds only in-frame clones and misses some; the assay was immunoSEQ multiplex PCR. Of roughly 200,000 clones in the sample, approximately 88% were seen once. The sample taken for sequencing was peripheral blood. These TCRs come from a middle-aged woman with COVID-19, enrolled during active disease.

This chain links TRBV19 with TRBJ1-4; no clear D. Germline CDR1 is LNHDA and CDR2 is SQIVND (reference sequence). The ends were cut back, 8 bases at V and 5 bases at J, with 12 bases in the middle. The CDR3 runs 13 residues. CDR3 in DNA: TGTGCCAGTGGGCGGCAGCGGAATGAAAAACTGTTTTTT. This codes for CASGRQRNEKLFF.

The V and J genes are TRBV5-1 and TRBJ1-1, with 7 bases that match TRBD1. After removal of 0 bases from V and 10 bases from J, the junction contained 9 bases not matched to a gene. Germline V gives CDR1 SGHRS, CDR2 YFSETQ. The length of the CDR3 is 14 residues. CDR3 in amino acids: CASSLATARQGAFF. The CDR3 nucleotides read TGCGCCAGCAGCTTGGCGACAGCTAGACAGGGAGCTTTCTTT.

The V call is TRBV9, the J call TRBJ2-1, with 11 bases lining up with TRBD2. CDR1 SGDLS and CDR2 YYNGEE come from the germline V gene. CDR3 size: 17 residues. V gave up 2 bases and J gave up 2 bases; unmatched junction bases: 6. The DNA for the CDR3 is TGTGCCAGCAGCGTTGCGGGACTAGCGGCAACCTACAATGAGCAGTTCTTC. Translated: CASSVAGLAATYNEQFF.

This chain joins TRBV19 and TRBJ1-4; 8 positions match TRBD1. V lost 5 bases to trimming and J lost 1 base; unmatched junction nucleotides: 3. The CDR3 contains 15 residues. Germline V gene data show CDR1 as LNHDA and CDR2 as SQIVND (reference sequence). CDR3 residues: CASSETGVTNEKLFF. CDR3 sequence (DNA): TGTGCCAGTAGTGAGACAGGGGTAACTAATGAAAAACTGTTTTTT.

The chain uses TRBV28 and TRBJ2-7, with D perhaps TRBD2 (5 bases). CDR3 length: 13 amino acids. The germline gives CDR1 MDHEN, CDR2 SYDVKM. Trimming cost V 5 bases and J 4 bases, with 12 bases left between them. The CDR3 loop is CASSGGPFYEQYF. Written as DNA, the CDR3 is TGTGCCAGCAGTGGCGGGCCGTTTTACGAGCAGTACTTC.

This sequence joins TRBV5-1 and TRBJ1-4; D is unclear. There are 14 residues in the CDR3. Germline values: CDR1 SGHRS, CDR2 YFSETQ. Trimming removed 2 bases at V and 1 base at J, with 6 bases between. CDR3 protein: CASSFGETNEKLFF. The CDR3 coding sequence is TGCGCCAGCAGCTTCGGGGAAACTAATGAAAAACTGTTTTTT.

This clone was recorded once. The genes are TRBV19 and TRBJ1-1; no clear D. The V end was cut by 3 bases, the J end by 7 bases, with 12 bases between. This CDR3 is built from 13 residues. CDR1 LNHDA and CDR2 SQIVND come from the germline V gene (reference sequence). The CDR3 nucleotides read TGTGCCAGTAGTATCGTCAGGCACAATGAAGCTTTCTTT. Amino acids: CASSIVRHNEAFF. Supplemented by reference TRBV19 and TRBJ1-1, the full variable domain reads DGGITQSPKYLFRKEGQNVTLSCEQNLNHDAMYWYRQDPGQGLRLIYYSQIVNDFQKGDIAEGYSVSREKKESFPLTVTSAQKNPTAFYLCASSIVRHNEAFFGQGTRLTVV.

The J gene is TRBJ2-7, the V gene TRBV6-5; tentative D call: TRBD1 (5 bases). V was pared by 2 bases and J by 5 bases, with 10 bases between. Germline CDR1 and CDR2: MNHEY and SVGAGI. CDR3 length equals 13 residues. The CDR3 loop is CASSYTGRNEQYF. The DNA of the CDR3 is TGTGCCAGCAGTTACACAGGCAGGAACGAGCAGTACTTC.

This clone was recorded once. The gene calls are TRBV28 and TRBJ2-7; 7 nucleotides align to TRBD1. From germline, CDR1 is MDHEN and CDR2 SYDVKM. The CDR3 sequence is 12 residues long. With 8 bases clipped from V and 2 bases from J, the junction kept 3 bases outside the gene matches. The CDR3 DNA follows: TGTGCCAGCGGGGGACAGACCTACGAGCAGTACTTC. The encoded protein is CASGGQTYEQYF.

The gene calls are TRBV15 and TRBJ2-3, with TRBD1 matching over 7 bases. V shed 0 bases, J shed 3 bases, and the junction held 6 bases outside the gene matches. From germline, CDR1 is LNHNV and CDR2 YYDKDF (reference sequence). This CDR3 comprises 16 residues. CDR3 DNA sequence: TGTGCCACCAGCAGAGATACAGGGGCGCGAACAGATACGCAGTATTTT. Amino acid sequence: CATSRDTGARTDTQYF. Full variable domain (remainder filled in from reference TRBV15 and TRBJ2-3): DAMVIQNPRYQVTQFGKPVTLSCSQTLNHNVMYWYQQKSSQAPKLLFHYYDKDFNNEADTPDNFQSRRPNTSFCFLDIRSPGLGDTAMYLCATSRDTGARTDTQYFGPGTRLTVL.